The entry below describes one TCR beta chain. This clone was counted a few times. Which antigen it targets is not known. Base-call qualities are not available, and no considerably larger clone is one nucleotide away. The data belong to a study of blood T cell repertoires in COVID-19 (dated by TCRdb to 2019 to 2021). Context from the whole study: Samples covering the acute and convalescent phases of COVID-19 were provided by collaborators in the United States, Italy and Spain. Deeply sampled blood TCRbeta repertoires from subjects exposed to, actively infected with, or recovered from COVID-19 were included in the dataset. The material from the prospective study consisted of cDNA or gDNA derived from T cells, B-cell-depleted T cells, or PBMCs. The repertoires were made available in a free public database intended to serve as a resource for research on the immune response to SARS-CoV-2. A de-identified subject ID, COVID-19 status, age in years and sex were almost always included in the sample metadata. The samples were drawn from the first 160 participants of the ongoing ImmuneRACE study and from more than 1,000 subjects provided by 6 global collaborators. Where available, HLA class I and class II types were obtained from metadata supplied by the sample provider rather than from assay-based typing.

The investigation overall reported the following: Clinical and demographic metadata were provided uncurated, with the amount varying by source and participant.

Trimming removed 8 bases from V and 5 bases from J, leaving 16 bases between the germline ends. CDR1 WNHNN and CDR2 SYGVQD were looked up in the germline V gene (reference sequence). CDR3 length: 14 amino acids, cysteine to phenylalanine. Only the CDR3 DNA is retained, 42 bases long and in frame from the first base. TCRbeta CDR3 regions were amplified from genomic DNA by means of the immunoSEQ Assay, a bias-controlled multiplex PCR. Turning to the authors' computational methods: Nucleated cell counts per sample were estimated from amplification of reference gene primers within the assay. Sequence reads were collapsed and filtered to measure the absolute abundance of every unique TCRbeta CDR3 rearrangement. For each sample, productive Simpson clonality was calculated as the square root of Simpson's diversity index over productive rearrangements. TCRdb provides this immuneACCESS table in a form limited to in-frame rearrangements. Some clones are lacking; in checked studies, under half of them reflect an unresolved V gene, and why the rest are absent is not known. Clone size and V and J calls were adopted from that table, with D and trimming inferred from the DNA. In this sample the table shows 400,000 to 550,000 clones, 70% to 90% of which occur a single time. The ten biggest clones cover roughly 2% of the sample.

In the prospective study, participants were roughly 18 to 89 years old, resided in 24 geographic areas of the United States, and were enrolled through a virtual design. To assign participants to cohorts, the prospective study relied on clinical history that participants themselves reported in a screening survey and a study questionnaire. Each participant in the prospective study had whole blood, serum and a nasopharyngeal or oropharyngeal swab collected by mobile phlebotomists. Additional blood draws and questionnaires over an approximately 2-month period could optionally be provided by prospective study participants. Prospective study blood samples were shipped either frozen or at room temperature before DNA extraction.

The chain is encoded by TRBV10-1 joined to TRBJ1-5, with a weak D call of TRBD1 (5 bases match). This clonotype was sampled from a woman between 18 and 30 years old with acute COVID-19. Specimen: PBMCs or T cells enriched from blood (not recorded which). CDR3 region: CASSGGGLDQPQHF. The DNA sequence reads TGCGCCAGCTCCGGCGGGGGGTTGGATCAGCCCCAGCATTTT.